The 17 T cell receptor beta chains reported below all come from one sample, sequenced in a study of blood T cells in healthy people across ages. Alongside a J-beta primer mix, a sample-barcoded 5' primer served in a second PCR lasting about 6 to 11 cycles. In TCRdb, the 5' RACE reads were re-called with MiXCR into one record per CDR3 protein. Among about 690,000 distinct CDR3 sequences listed, over 40% were seen once. Specimen: blood. These receptors were taken from a man aged 80 or over in good health.

The V call is TRBV5-1, the J call TRBJ2-7; D is possibly TRBD2 (6 bases). From germline, CDR1 is SGHRS and CDR2 YFSETQ. Trimming shortened V by 5 bases and J by 4 bases, and 13 bases separated the two germline ends. This CDR3 has 13 amino acids. The CDR3 DNA sequence: TGCGCCAGCAGGCGGGACGGGGGATACGAGCAGTACTTC. It translates to CASRRDGGYEQYF.

This clonotype occurred a few times. The chain has TRBV20-1 and TRBJ2-1; D not certain. V was trimmed by 7 bases and J by 5 bases, leaving 9 bases between them. CDR1 is DFQATT and CDR2 is SNEGSKA in the germline V gene (reference sequence). The CDR3 totals 11 residues. The CDR3 DNA reads TGCAGTGGCTCCCAGGACAATGAGCAGTTCTTC. It yields the protein CSGSQDNEQFF.

This clonotype was seen more than once but under ten times. This chain connects TRBV7-2 to TRBJ2-7; D ambiguous. Germline V gene data show CDR1 as SGHTA and CDR2 as FQGNSA. The CDR3 contains 16 residues. V dropped 3 bases and J dropped 2 bases, with 17 bases sitting between them. The CDR3: CASSFQPTIETYEQYF. CDR3 DNA sequence: TGTGCCAGCAGCTTTCAACCAACAATCGAGACCTACGAGCAGTACTTC.

This clonotype was observed a handful of times. The genes are TRBV7-2 and TRBJ2-3, with D tentatively TRBD2 (5 bases). V lost 4 bases and J 3 bases, leaving 17 bases between the germline ends. The CDR3 extends over 16 amino acids. The germline gives CDR1 SGHTA, CDR2 FQGNSA. The CDR3 is CASSSPMGPGTDTQYF. The CDR3, as DNA: TGTGCCAGCAGCTCCCCCATGGGTCCGGGGACAGATACGCAGTATTTT.

The chain recombines TRBV20-1 with TRBJ2-4; no firm D call. This CDR3 region has 15 residues. Germline lookup yields CDR1 DFQATT and CDR2 SNEGSKA (reference sequence). Trimming took off 4 bases at V and 0 bases at J, with 13 bases between the two ends. The CDR3 here is CSATKPPLAKNIQYF. The CDR3 region has the DNA TGCAGTGCTACTAAACCACCCCTAGCCAAAAACATTCAGTACTTC.

The V call is TRBV29-1, the J call TRBJ1-1; D is uncertain. The CDR3 consists of 11 residues. Germline V gene sequence: CDR1 SQVTM, CDR2 ANQGSEA. V was pared by 3 bases and J by 5 bases, with 7 bases between. CDR3 nucleotides: TGCAGCGTTGATGGGGTAACTGAAGCTTTCTTT. This translates into CSVDGVTEAFF.

In this sample, this clonotype turned up many times. The V call is TRBV29-1, the J call TRBJ2-7, with D possibly matching TRBD1 (5 bases). Germline lookup yields CDR1 SQVTM and CDR2 ANQGSEA. Trimming removed 5 bases at V and 5 bases at J, with 10 bases between. This CDR3 spans 11 amino acids. The CDR3 region is CSVWAGNEQYF. CDR3 DNA: TGCAGCGTTTGGGCAGGGAACGAGCAGTACTTC.

This clonotype came up a few times. The chain links TRBV29-1 to TRBJ2-1, with D perhaps given as TRBD1 or TRBD2 (6 bases each). V dropped 7 bases and J dropped 5 bases, with 12 bases sitting between them. The length of the CDR3 is 12 residues. Looked up from germline, CDR1 is SQVTM and CDR2 is ANQGSEA. The CDR3 is CSGGAIDNEQFF. The CDR3 DNA reads as TGCAGCGGGGGGGCAATCGACAATGAGCAGTTCTTC.

This clonotype was seen a handful of times. It may be a read error: a sequence one base away is much more abundant. This chain joins TRBV4-2 and TRBJ2-3; 8 nucleotides line up with TRBD2. The CDR3 has 19 residues. In germline, CDR1 is LGHNA, CDR2 YNFKEQ. The V and J ends lost 1 base and 3 bases, in that order; junction bases with no gene match: 15. CDR3 protein: CASSQGSSGVESWTDTQYF. CDR3 DNA: TGTGCCAGCAGCCAAGGTAGTAGCGGGGTCGAGTCATGGACAGATACGCAGTATTTT.

This clonotype was counted many times. This sequence joins TRBV4-3 and TRBJ2-3; D may be TRBD1 or TRBD2 (5 bases each). V was shortened by 0 bases and J by 0 bases, with 22 bases between the two germline ends. The CDR3 is 20 residues long. Germline CDR1 LGHNA, CDR2 YSLEER. In DNA form, the CDR3 reads TGCGCCAGCAGCCAAGATCTTGCAGGGAGTTACCGGATAAGCACAGATACGCAGTATTTT. It encodes CASSQDLAGSYRISTDTQYF.

The rearrangement joins TRBV4-3 to TRBJ2-1; TRBD2 aligns across 9 bases. The germline CDR1 and CDR2 sequences are LGHNA and YSLEER. J lost 12 bases, V lost 0 bases, and 15 bases had no gene match. This CDR3 is 17 amino acids long. The DNA for the CDR3 is TGCGCCAGCAGCCAAGAGGGTGGTCCGAGTAGCGGGAGTGTGCAGTTCTTC. Its translation is CASSQEGGPSSGSVQFF.

This clonotype appeared a few times. The chain combines TRBV4-2 with TRBJ2-1; 12 positions agree with TRBD2. Per germline, CDR1 LGHNA and CDR2 YNFKEQ. Losses at the gene ends were 1 base for V and 8 bases for J; bases not matched to a gene: 21. CDR3 length equals 21 residues. CDR3 DNA sequence: TGTGCCAGCAGCCAAGGCGGCCTAGCGGGAGGGCGGGTTCTAGGTGGAGATGAGCAGTTCTTC. Translation: CASSQGGLAGGRVLGGDEQFF.

The chain links TRBV7-2 to TRBJ2-7; a possible D gene is TRBD2 (6 bases). Germline values: CDR1 SGHTA, CDR2 FQGNSA. Trimming took 5 bases from V and 6 from J, leaving 23 bases between them. This CDR3 has 16 residues. CDR3 loop: CASSLAWGTQPREQYF. The DNA for the CDR3 is TGTGCCAGCAGCCTCGCCTGGGGGACTCAACCGCGCGAGCAGTACTTC.

The chain is built from TRBV4-3 and TRBJ2-1; D is undetermined. The CDR3 length is 14 residues. Between the trimmed V and J ends, which lost 5 bases and 4 bases, there was a span of 12 bases. Germline CDR1 and CDR2: LGHNA and YSLEER. CDR3 loop: CASSRFLGYNEQFF. For the CDR3, the DNA is TGCGCCAGCAGCAGATTTTTGGGGTACAATGAGCAGTTCTTC.

The gene calls are TRBV6-5 and TRBJ2-2; 9 nucleotides match TRBD2. Germline CDR1 MNHEY, CDR2 SVGAGI. The CDR3 spans 17 residues. The J segment lost 5 bases and the V segment lost 0 bases, leaving 7 bases of the junction unmatched. The CDR3 is CASSYSRAGGGTGELFF. CDR3 DNA: TGTGCCAGCAGTTACTCGAGAGCGGGAGGCGGAACCGGGGAGCTGTTTTTT.

This clonotype was observed at least ten times. V usage is TRBV29-1 and J usage is TRBJ2-1; TRBD2 matches at 16 bases. The CDR3 totals 16 residues. The germline V gene encodes CDR1 SQVTM and CDR2 ANQGSEA. Losses at the gene ends were 6 bases for V and 0 bases for J; bases not matched to a gene: 2. CDR3 region: CSVGTSGRGSYNEQFF. In DNA form, the CDR3 reads TGCAGCGTCGGGACTAGCGGGAGGGGCTCCTACAATGAGCAGTTCTTC.

About this clonotype itself: A read error is possible here, since a much larger clone lies one base away. The chain couples TRBV6-2 or TRBV6-3 to TRBJ2-5; 10 nucleotides line up with TRBD1. From germline, CDR1 is MNHEY and CDR2 SVGEGT. The CDR3 loop spans 13 amino acids. CDR3 region: CVSRQGAVETQYF. The CDR3 DNA is TGTGTCAGCAGACAGGGGGCGGTGGAGACCCAGTACTTC.